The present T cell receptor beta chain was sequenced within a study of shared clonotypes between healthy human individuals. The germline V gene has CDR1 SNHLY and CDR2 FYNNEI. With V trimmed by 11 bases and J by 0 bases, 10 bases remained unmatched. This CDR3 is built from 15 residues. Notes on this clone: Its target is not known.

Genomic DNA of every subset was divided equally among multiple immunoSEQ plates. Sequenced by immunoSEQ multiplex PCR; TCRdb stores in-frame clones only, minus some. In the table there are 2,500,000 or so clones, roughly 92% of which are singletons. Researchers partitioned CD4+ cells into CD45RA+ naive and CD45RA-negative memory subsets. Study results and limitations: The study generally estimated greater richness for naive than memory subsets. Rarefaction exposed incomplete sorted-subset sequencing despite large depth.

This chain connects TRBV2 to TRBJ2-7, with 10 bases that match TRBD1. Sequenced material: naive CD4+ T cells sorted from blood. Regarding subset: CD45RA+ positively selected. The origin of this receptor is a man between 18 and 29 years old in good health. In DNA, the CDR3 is TGTGCCCGATTCCCCGGGACAGGGGTCTCCTACGAGCAGTACTTC. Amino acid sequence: CARFPGTGVSYEQYF.